These T cell receptor beta chains were read from a single sample in a study of cytotoxic CD8 clonotypes in ibrutinib-treated CLL. The repertoire was sequenced with immunoSEQ multiplex PCR; TCRdb's copy has only in-frame clones and lacks some. The table has a few hundred thousand clones, 67% seen once. Specimen: PBMCs, collected after 36 months of ibrutinib treatment. Source of these receptors: a human donor with chronic lymphocytic leukemia. CDR3s include the opening cysteine and the closing phenylalanine or tryptophan. The D gene is left open where the match is weak. Size values are once, few and many counts, or a class for expanded clones, and some rows have none.

clone_size | j_call | d_call | v_call | cdr3_nt | cdr3_aa
. | TRBJ1-5 | . | TRBV5-8 | TGTGCCAGCAGCTTGGTTTGGAATCAGCCCCAGCATTTT | CASSLVWNQPQHF
. | TRBJ2-1 | TRBD2 | TRBV27 | TGTGCCACTACTAGCGGGAATAATGAGCAGTTCTTC | CATTSGNNEQFF
. | TRBJ2-7 | . | TRBV5-1 | TGCGCCAGCAGCTTTGGGCAAGGCGCACGGGGATGGTACGAGCAGTACTTC | CASSFGQGARGWYEQYF
. | TRBJ2-2 | TRBD1 | TRBV29-1 | TGCAGCGTAGCAGGGGGTACCGGGGAGCTGTTTTTT | CSVAGGTGELFF
few | TRBJ2-3 | . | TRBV5-1 | TGCGCCAGTAACACAGGGCTCGGCACAGATACGCAGTATTTT | CASNTGLGTDTQYF
few | TRBJ2-1 | . | TRBV7-9 | TGTGCCAGCAGCTCATTCAATGAGCAGTTCTTC | CASSSFNEQFF
. | TRBJ2-7 | TRBD1 | TRBV4-3 | TGCGCCAGCAGCCAAGTCGGAGGACAGGGCTACGAGCAGTACTTC | CASSQVGGQGYEQYF
. | TRBJ2-2 | TRBD2 | TRBV7-9 | TGTGCCAGCAGCTTAGTTAGCGGGAAGTCGTCCGGGGAGCTGTTTTTT | CASSLVSGKSSGELFF
once | TRBJ2-7 | . | TRBV2 | TGTGCCAGCAGTGACACTTCCTCCTACGAGCAGTACTTC | CASSDTSSYEQYF
. | TRBJ1-5 | . | TRBV5-6 | TGTGCCAGCAGCCTGCAGGGAGGTCAGCCCCAGCATTTT | CASSLQGGQPQHF
. | TRBJ2-3 | . | TRBV29-1 | TGCAGCGCTGACCCCCCAATCCTCTCTGGTCTCCGCACAGATACGCAGTATTTT | CSADPPILSGLRTDTQYF
. | TRBJ2-7 | . | TRBV11-3 | TGTGCCAGCAGCTTACCCAGGCCTCCCTACGAGCAGTACTTC | CASSLPRPPYEQYF
few | TRBJ1-5 | TRBD1 | TRBV2 | TGTGCCAGCAGTTTGGACAGGCTCAATCAGCCCCAGCATTTT | CASSLDRLNQPQHF
. | TRBJ2-2 | . | TRBV10-3 | TGTGCCATTGGTGGGACCGGGGAGCTGTTTTTT | CAIGGTGELFF
. | TRBJ2-7 | TRBD2 | TRBV7-9 | TGTGCCAGCAGCCAGGGAGGCGGGAGTTATGACGAGCAGTACTTC | CASSQGGGSYDEQYF
. | TRBJ1-2 | . | TRBV29-1 | TGCAGCGTTGAACAGGGAGGGTGGGTCTATGGCTACACCTTC | CSVEQGGWVYGYTF
. | TRBJ2-1 | . | TRBV5-1 | TGCGCCAGCAGCTTGGACGGCTACAATGAGCAGTTCTTC | CASSLDGYNEQFF